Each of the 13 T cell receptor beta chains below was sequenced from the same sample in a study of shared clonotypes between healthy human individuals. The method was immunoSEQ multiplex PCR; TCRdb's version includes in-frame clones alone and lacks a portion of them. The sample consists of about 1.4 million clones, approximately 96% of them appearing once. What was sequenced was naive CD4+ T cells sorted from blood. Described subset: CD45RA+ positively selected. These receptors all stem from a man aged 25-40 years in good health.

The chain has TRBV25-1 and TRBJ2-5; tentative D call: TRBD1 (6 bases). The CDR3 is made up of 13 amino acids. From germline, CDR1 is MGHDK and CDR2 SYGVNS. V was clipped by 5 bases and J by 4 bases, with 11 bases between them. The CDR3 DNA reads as TGTGCCAGCAGTCGCTCCAGGGGAGAGACCCAGTACTTC. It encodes CASSRSRGETQYF.

Written as DNA, the CDR3 is TGTGCCAGCAGCTTAGCGAGGGGACAAGAGACCCAGTACTTC. Amino acids: CASSLARGQETQYF. This sequence joins TRBV7-8 and TRBJ2-5; D is possibly TRBD1 or TRBD2 (5 bases each). The CDR3 has 14 amino acids. V lost 0 bases and J 2 bases, leaving 7 bases between the germline ends. Germline lookup yields CDR1 SGHVS and CDR2 FQNEAQ.

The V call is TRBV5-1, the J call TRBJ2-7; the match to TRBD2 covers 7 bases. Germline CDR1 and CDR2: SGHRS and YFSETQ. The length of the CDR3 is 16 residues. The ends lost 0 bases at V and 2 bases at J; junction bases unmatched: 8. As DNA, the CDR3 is TGCGCCAGCAGCTTGGTTGGGGGAGGGGACGCCTACGAGCAGTACTTC. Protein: CASSLVGGGDAYEQYF. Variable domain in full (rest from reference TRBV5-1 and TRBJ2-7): KAGVTQTPRYLIKTRGQQVTLSCSPISGHRSVSWYQQTPGQGLQFLFEYFSETQRNKGNFPGRFSGRQFSNSRSEMNVSTLELGDSALYLCASSLVGGGDAYEQYFGPGTRLTVT.

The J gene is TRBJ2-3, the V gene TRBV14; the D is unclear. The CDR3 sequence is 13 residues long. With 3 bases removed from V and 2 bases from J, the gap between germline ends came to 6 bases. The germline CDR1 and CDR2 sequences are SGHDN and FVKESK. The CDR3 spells CASSHRYTDTQYF. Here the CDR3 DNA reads TGTGCCAGCAGCCACCGGTACACAGATACGCAGTATTTT.

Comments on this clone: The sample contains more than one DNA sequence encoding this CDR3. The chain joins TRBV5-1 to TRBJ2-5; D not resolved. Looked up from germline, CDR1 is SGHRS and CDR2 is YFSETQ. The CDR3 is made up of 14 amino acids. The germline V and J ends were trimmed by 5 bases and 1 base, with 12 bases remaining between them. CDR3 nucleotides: TGCGCCAGCAGTCTAGTGGGCAGCCAAGAGACCCAGTACTTC. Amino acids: CASSLVGSQETQYF.

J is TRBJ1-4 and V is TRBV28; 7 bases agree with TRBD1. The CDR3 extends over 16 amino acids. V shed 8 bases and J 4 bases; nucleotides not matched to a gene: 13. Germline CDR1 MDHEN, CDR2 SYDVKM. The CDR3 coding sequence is TGTGCCAGCTACCCCGGGACAGCGCGAAATAATGAAAAACTGTTTTTT. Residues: CASYPGTARNNEKLFF.

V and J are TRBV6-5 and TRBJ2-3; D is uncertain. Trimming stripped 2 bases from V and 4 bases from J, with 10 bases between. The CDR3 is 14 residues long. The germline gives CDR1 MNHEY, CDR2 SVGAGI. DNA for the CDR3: TGTGCCAGCAGTTACGCCAGAGTCCCAGATACGCAGTATTTT. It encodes CASSYARVPDTQYF.

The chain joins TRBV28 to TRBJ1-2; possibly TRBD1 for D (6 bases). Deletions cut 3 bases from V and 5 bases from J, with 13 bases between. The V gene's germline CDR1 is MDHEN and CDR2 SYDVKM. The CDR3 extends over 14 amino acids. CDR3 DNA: TGTGCCAGCAGTTTTATGGACAGCCGTTATGGCTACACCTTC. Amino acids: CASSFMDSRYGYTF.

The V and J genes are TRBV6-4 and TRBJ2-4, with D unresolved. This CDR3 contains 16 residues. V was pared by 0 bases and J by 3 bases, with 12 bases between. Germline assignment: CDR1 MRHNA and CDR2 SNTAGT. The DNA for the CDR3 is TGTGCCAGCAGTGACTCGACGCGGATGCTCAAAAACATTCAGTACTTC. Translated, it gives CASSDSTRMLKNIQYF.

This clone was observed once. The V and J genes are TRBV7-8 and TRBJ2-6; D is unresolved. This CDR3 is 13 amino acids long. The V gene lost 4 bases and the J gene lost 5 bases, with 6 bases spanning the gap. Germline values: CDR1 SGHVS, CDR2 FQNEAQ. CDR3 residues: CASSSNRANVLTF. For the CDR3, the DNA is TGTGCCAGCAGCTCAAACAGGGCCAACGTCCTGACTTTC.

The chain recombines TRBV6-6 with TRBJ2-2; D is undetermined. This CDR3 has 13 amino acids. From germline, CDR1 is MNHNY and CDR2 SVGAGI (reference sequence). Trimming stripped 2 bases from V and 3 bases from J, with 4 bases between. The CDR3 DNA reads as TGTGCCAGCAGTTACATCGACACCGGGGAGCTGTTTTTT. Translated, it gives CASSYIDTGELFF.

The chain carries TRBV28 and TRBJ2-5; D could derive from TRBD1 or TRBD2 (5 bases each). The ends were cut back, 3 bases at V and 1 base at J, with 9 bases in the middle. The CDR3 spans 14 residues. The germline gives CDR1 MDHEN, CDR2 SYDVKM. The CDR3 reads CASSFIGAQETQYF. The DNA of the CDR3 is TGTGCCAGCAGTTTTATCGGGGCCCAAGAGACCCAGTACTTC.

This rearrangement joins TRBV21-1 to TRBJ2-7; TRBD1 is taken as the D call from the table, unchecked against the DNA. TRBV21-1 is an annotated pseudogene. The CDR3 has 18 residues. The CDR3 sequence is CASSTSLTGTETHYEQYF. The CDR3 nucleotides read TGTGCCAGCAGCACGTCCTTAACCGGGACAGAGACCCACTACGAGCAGTACTTC.